This is a list of T cell receptor beta chains from one sample in a study of T cell changes during pregnancy in multiple sclerosis. Sequencing used immunoSEQ multiplex PCR; TCRdb keeps in-frame clones, though not all of them. The table shows roughly 22,000 clones, with roughly nine tenths occurring only once. Material: CD4+ T cells from peripheral blood mononuclear cells, obtained after pregnancy. The receptors come from a female donor in good health, enrolled as a control in a pregnancy study. CDR3s include the opening cysteine and the closing phenylalanine or tryptophan. Fields, in order: clone size, V gene, D gene, J gene, CDR3 DNA, CDR3 protein. A D gene is named only where the DNA matches it firmly. Where a row states a size, it is once, few, many or the class of an expanded clone; other rows omit it.

>-|TRBV6-5|-|TRBJ1-1
TGTGCCAGCAGTTCGTACGGCACTGAAGCTTTCTTT
CASSSYGTEAFF
>-|TRBV2|TRBD2|TRBJ2-5
TGTGCCAGCAGTGCCCGCCGGGGTAGCGGGGAGACCCAGTACTTC
CASSARRGSGETQYF
>-|TRBV2|-|TRBJ2-1
TGTGCCAGCACAGCGAACAATGAGCAGTTCTTC
CASTANNEQFF
>-|TRBV7-9|-|TRBJ2-7
TGTGCCAGCAGCTTAGGCGAGGGTGCTCAGTACTTC
CASSLGEGAQYF
>-|TRBV6-6|-|TRBJ2-1
TGTGCCAGCAGTTTCAAATCGACTACCTACAATGAGCAGTTCTTC
CASSFKSTTYNEQFF
>-|TRBV5-4|-|TRBJ2-7
TGTGCCAGCAGCGCAGACAGGAGCTCCTACGAGCAGTACTTC
CASSADRSSYEQYF
>-|TRBV29-1|-|TRBJ2-3
TGCAGCGTTCAGTTGGCAGATACGCAGTATTTT
CSVQLADTQYF
>-|TRBV11-2|TRBD1|TRBJ2-1
TGTGCCAGCAGCTATCCGGGACAGGGGTACAATGAGCAGTTCTTC
CASSYPGQGYNEQFF
>-|TRBV11-2|TRBD1|TRBJ1-2
TGTGCCAGCAGCTTAGTTGGGACAGGGGGCCGGTCTGGCTACACCTTC
CASSLVGTGGRSGYTF
>-|TRBV7-2|TRBD2|TRBJ2-1
TGTGCCAGCAGCTTAGTCCTAGCGGGAGTCTTGGGTGAGCAGTTCTTC
CASSLVLAGVLGEQFF
>-|TRBV10-3|-|TRBJ2-1
TGTGCCATCAGTGAGTTCTTGGAGGGTGAGCAGTTCTTC
CAISEFLEGEQFF
>-|TRBV29-1|-|TRBJ2-7
TGCAGCGTTGGGAGCTCCTACGAGCAGTACTTC
CSVGSSYEQYF
>-|TRBV29-1|TRBD2|TRBJ2-1
TGCAGCGTTGAGGGAATAGCGGGAGAGGAGCAGTTCTTC
CSVEGIAGEEQFF
>-|TRBV7-3|TRBD1|TRBJ1-5
TGTGCCAGCAGCTCAAGGCCGGGACAGGGTATTGAGAAGAATCAGCCCCAGCATTTT
CASSSRPGQGIEKNQPQHF
>-|TRBV18|-|TRBJ2-1
TGTGCCAGCTCACCAATCGGAGTCGGCAATGAGCAGTTCTTC
CASSPIGVGNEQFF
>-|TRBV18|-|TRBJ2-4
TGTGCCAGCTCACCACCGGGCGGGACCCAAAACATTCAGTACTTC
CASSPPGGTQNIQYF
>-|TRBV9|TRBD2|TRBJ2-1
TGTGCCAGCAGCTTCATAGCGGGAGTCGGGGAGCAGTTCTTC
CASSFIAGVGEQFF
>-|TRBV29-1|-|TRBJ1-2
TGCAGCGGGACTGAGTTGACACAATATGGCTACACCTTC
CSGTELTQYGYTF
>-|TRBV6-5|TRBD1|TRBJ1-1
TGTGCCAGCAACAGGGGGGCGAACACTGAAGCTTTCTTT
CASNRGANTEAFF
>-|TRBV7-2|TRBD1|TRBJ1-1
TGTGCCAGCAGCCCCCCGCTAGGACAGGTTAGGGCTGAAGCTTTCTTT
CASSPPLGQVRAEAFF
>-|TRBV28|-|TRBJ1-4
TGTGCCAGCAGTTCCTCACCGCAGGGGTTCTTTGAAAAACTGTTTTTT
CASSSSPQGFFEKLFF
>-|TRBV30|TRBD1|TRBJ1-2
TGTGCCTGGAGTGTGGCTGGGACAGCTTATGGCTACACCTTC
CAWSVAGTAYGYTF
>few|TRBV5-1|-|TRBJ2-3
TGCGCCAGCAGCCTCGCCGACAGGACAGATACGCAGTATTTT
CASSLADRTDTQYF
>-|TRBV7-9|-|TRBJ2-5
TGTGCCACAGCGAGTCGAGGGCGGACTCAAGAGACCCAGTACTTC
CATASRGRTQETQYF
>-|TRBV28|-|TRBJ1-1
TGTGCCAGCAGGGCTCCGAACACTGAAGCTTTCTTT
CASRAPNTEAFF
>-|TRBV23-1|TRBD1|TRBJ2-1
TGCGCCAGCCCTCTCGCTGACAGGGGTGACCTCAATGAGCAGTTCTTC
CASPLADRGDLNEQFF
>-|TRBV2|TRBD2|TRBJ2-1
TGTGCCAGCAGTGTACGCGGGAGGGCCATTAATGAGCAGTTCTTC
CASSVRGRAINEQFF
>-|TRBV5-6|-|TRBJ1-2
TGTGCCAGCAGCCCCGGAGAGTATGGCTACACCTTC
CASSPGEYGYTF
>once|TRBV9|TRBD2|TRBJ2-1
TGTGCCAGCAGCGTAGGCGCTAGCGGATACAATGAGCAGTTCTTC
CASSVGASGYNEQFF
>-|TRBV7-6|TRBD2|TRBJ2-3
TGTGCCAGCAGCTCAATGGGACTAGCGGGAAGAGGGATCACAGATACGCAGTATTTT
CASSSMGLAGRGITDTQYF
>-|TRBV7-3|-|TRBJ2-5
TGTGCCAGCAGCTTAGGGTTGATGAGGGCAGGCGAGACCCAGTACTTC
CASSLGLMRAGETQYF
>-|TRBV5-1|TRBD2|TRBJ2-5
TGCGCCAGCAGTCCGGGACTAGCGGGCGACGAGACCCAGTACTTC
CASSPGLAGDETQYF
>-|TRBV5-1|TRBD2|TRBJ2-5
TGCGCCAGCAGCTTGTGGGTCGCTAGCGGGGGGATACGTGAGACCCAGTACTTC
CASSLWVASGGIRETQYF
>-|TRBV5-6|TRBD1|TRBJ1-2
TGTGCCAGCAGCCCAGAGGGCGGGACAGGGAGGATCAGATACACCTTC
CASSPEGGTGRIRYTF
>-|TRBV29-1|TRBD2|TRBJ2-5
TGCAGCGTTGTGGGAGCGGGAGCTGGAGAGACCCAGTACTTC
CSVVGAGAGETQYF
>-|TRBV11-1|-|TRBJ1-1
TGTGCCAGCAGCTTACAGGGGAAGGGAACTGAAGCTTTCTTT
CASSLQGKGTEAFF
>-|TRBV7-8|TRBD2|TRBJ2-6
TGTGCCAGCAGCTTAGGCCCCACCTTGCGGGGGGGCCGTTGGGCCAACGTCCTGACTTTC
CASSLGPTLRGGRWANVLTF